This T cell receptor beta chain stems from a study of blood T cell repertoires in COVID-19. Germline values: CDR1 MGHRA, CDR2 YSYEKL. The CDR3 length is 13 residues. V was trimmed by 4 bases and J by 2 bases, leaving 8 bases between them. Clones were sequenced by immunoSEQ multiplex PCR, and TCRdb holds only the in-frame ones, with some missing. The data hold 350,000 to 400,000 clones, with around nine tenths observed a single time. The chain is built from TRBV4-1 and TRBJ1-2; no definite D call. The sequence derives from a woman in her twenties or thirties with acute COVID-19. Input material: PBMCs or T cells enriched from blood (not recorded which). The CDR3: CASSPTQNYGYTF. The CDR3 nucleotides are TGCGCCAGCAGCCCTACACAGAACTATGGCTACACCTTC.